This T cell receptor (beta chain) was sequenced for a study of cytomegalovirus exposure and HLA in healthy donors. General study findings and limits: Excluded: some indistinguishable V segments such as TRBV6-2 and TRBV6-3. Most TCR sequences were uncommon, yet certain public TCRs appeared in many donors.

The PCR contained 60 Vbeta and 13 Jbeta primers. The protocol was immunoSEQ multiplex PCR, while the TCRdb copy is restricted to in-frame clones and leaves out a portion. The table has 95,000 to 100,000 clones, over 65% seen once. Losses at the gene ends were 5 bases for V and 0 bases for J; bases not matched to a gene: 3. This CDR3 is 15 amino acids long. Germline-derived CDR1 and CDR2 are SGHRS and YFSETQ. This clone was counted once. Its antigen is currently unknown. The sequence came from a male donor in good health and CMV-seronegative. The V gene is TRBV5-1, the J gene TRBJ1-4; 8 bases are a match to TRBD1. Sequencing input: PBMCs. DNA for the CDR3: TGCGCCAGCAGTCACAGGGGGACAACTAATGAAAAACTGTTTTTT. It encodes CASSHRGTTNEKLFF.